These T cell receptor beta chains were read from a single sample in a study of cytomegalovirus exposure and HLA in healthy donors. Data came from immunoSEQ multiplex PCR; TCRdb stores just in-frame clones and leaves some out. The table records over 150,000 clones, about 76% of them present only once. Sequencing was done on a sample of PBMCs. The receptors stem from a middle-aged woman in good health and CMV-seropositive. Both conserved end residues are part of each CDR3. The D gene is left open where the match is weak. Expanded clones get a size class; other rows say once, few or many, or leave the size out.

CDR3 protein: CASTIVAGGGETQYF
CDR3 DNA: TGTGCCAGCACCATCGTAGCGGGAGGGGGGGAGACCCAGTACTTC
D gene: TRBD2
clone size: once
V gene: TRBV7-6
J gene: TRBJ2-5

CDR3 protein: CASSIAPFTTYGYTF
CDR3 DNA: TGTGCCAGTAGTATAGCTCCCTTTACTACCTATGGCTACACCTTC
D gene: -
clone size: -
V gene: TRBV19
J gene: TRBJ1-2

CDR3 protein: CASSLDAGRSNQPQHF
CDR3 DNA: TGTGCCAGCAGCTTAGACGCAGGAAGGAGCAATCAGCCCCAGCATTTT
D gene: -
clone size: -
V gene: TRBV7-9
J gene: TRBJ1-5

CDR3 protein: CASSLPLSQARHF
CDR3 DNA: TGTGCCAGCAGCTTACCTCTCTCACAGGCCCGGCACTTC
D gene: -
clone size: -
V gene: TRBV7-2
J gene: TRBJ2-5

CDR3 protein: CASSLVSGVNTEAFF
CDR3 DNA: TGTGCCAGCAGCTTGGTATCAGGGGTGAACACTGAAGCTTTCTTT
D gene: -
clone size: -
V gene: TRBV5-4
J gene: TRBJ1-1

CDR3 protein: CASSRDRDQPQHF
CDR3 DNA: TGTGCCAGCAGCCGGGACAGGGATCAGCCCCAGCATTTT
D gene: TRBD1
clone size: -
V gene: TRBV5-6
J gene: TRBJ1-5

CDR3 protein: CASSPPLSGPYEQYF
CDR3 DNA: TGTGCCAGCAGTCCCCCCCTGTCAGGGCCCTACGAGCAGTACTTC
D gene: -
clone size: once
V gene: TRBV27
J gene: TRBJ2-7

CDR3 protein: CASGPRGQGALSGNTIYF
CDR3 DNA: TGTGCTAGTGGACCCCGGGGGCAGGGGGCTCTCTCTGGAAACACCATATATTTT
D gene: TRBD1
clone size: once
V gene: TRBV12-5
J gene: TRBJ1-3

CDR3 protein: CAWSVLSGGTTDTQYF
CDR3 DNA: TGTGCCTGGAGTGTACTTAGCGGAGGGACCACAGATACGCAGTATTTT
D gene: -
clone size: -
V gene: TRBV30
J gene: TRBJ2-3

CDR3 protein: CASSGTGGLKGQYF
CDR3 DNA: TGTGCCAGCAGTGGGACTGGAGGATTGAAGGGGCAGTACTTC
D gene: -
clone size: -
V gene: TRBV6-5
J gene: TRBJ2-7

CDR3 protein: CASSTGVGQFF
CDR3 DNA: TGTGCCAGCAGCACGGGAGTTGGGCAGTTCTTC
D gene: -
clone size: -
V gene: TRBV14
J gene: TRBJ2-1

CDR3 protein: CASGAGLAGGPQFF
CDR3 DNA: TGTGCTAGTGGGGCGGGACTAGCGGGGGGGCCACAGTTCTTC
D gene: TRBD2
clone size: few
V gene: TRBV12-5
J gene: TRBJ2-1

CDR3 protein: CASSHVGNTIYF
CDR3 DNA: TGCGCCAGCAGCCACGTAGGAAACACCATATATTTT
D gene: -
clone size: once
V gene: TRBV4-1
J gene: TRBJ1-3

CDR3 protein: CASSLRDSYEQYF
CDR3 DNA: TGTGCCAGCAGCTTACGGGACAGCTACGAGCAGTACTTC
D gene: TRBD1
clone size: -
V gene: TRBV7-9
J gene: TRBJ2-7

CDR3 protein: CASADGNYGYTF
CDR3 DNA: TGTGCCAGTGCCGACGGGAACTATGGCTACACCTTC
D gene: -
clone size: few
V gene: TRBV6-5
J gene: TRBJ1-2

CDR3 protein: CASRVRTVDDTEAFF
CDR3 DNA: TGTGCCAGCAGAGTACGGACAGTTGACGACACTGAAGCTTTCTTT
D gene: -
clone size: -
V gene: TRBV11-2
J gene: TRBJ1-1

CDR3 protein: CARSFQDSYEQYF
CDR3 DNA: TGTGCCAGAAGCTTTCAGGACTCCTACGAGCAGTACTTC
D gene: -
clone size: -
V gene: TRBV5-3
J gene: TRBJ2-7

CDR3 protein: CASSPLAQGNTEAFF
CDR3 DNA: TGTGCCAGCTCCCCGCTGGCGCAGGGGAACACTGAAGCTTTCTTT
D gene: -
clone size: -
V gene: TRBV18
J gene: TRBJ1-1

CDR3 protein: CASSTPRDRSTYEQYF
CDR3 DNA: TGTGCCAGCAGCACGCCCCGGGACAGGTCCACCTACGAGCAGTACTTC
D gene: TRBD1
clone size: -
V gene: TRBV11-1
J gene: TRBJ2-7

CDR3 protein: CASSGTSGSYEQYF
CDR3 DNA: TGCGCCAGCAGCGGGACTAGCGGCTCCTACGAGCAGTACTTC
D gene: TRBD2
clone size: -
V gene: TRBV5-1
J gene: TRBJ2-7

CDR3 protein: CASSSRQNTEAFF
CDR3 DNA: TGTGCCAGCAGCTCCCGACAGAACACTGAAGCTTTCTTT
D gene: -
clone size: -
V gene: TRBV7-9
J gene: TRBJ1-1

CDR3 protein: CSAPRAEEQYF
CDR3 DNA: TGCAGTGCTCCCAGGGCGGAGGAGCAGTACTTC
D gene: -
clone size: -
V gene: TRBV20-1
J gene: TRBJ2-7

CDR3 protein: CASSLSGGLEPQHF
CDR3 DNA: TGCGCCAGCAGCTTGAGCGGGGGGCTTGAGCCCCAGCATTTT
D gene: -
clone size: -
V gene: TRBV5-1
J gene: TRBJ1-5

CDR3 protein: CASRDRGSNQPQHF
CDR3 DNA: TGTGCCAGCAGGGACAGGGGAAGCAATCAGCCCCAGCATTTT
D gene: TRBD1
clone size: few
V gene: TRBV6-5
J gene: TRBJ1-5

CDR3 protein: CASSQERILAGGLYEQYF
CDR3 DNA: TGTGCCAGCAGCCAAGAACGAATTCTAGCGGGGGGGCTCTACGAGCAGTACTTC
D gene: TRBD2
clone size: -
V gene: TRBV4-2
J gene: TRBJ2-7

CDR3 protein: CASSLQGSNQPQHF
CDR3 DNA: TGTGCCAGCAGCCTTCAGGGAAGCAATCAGCCCCAGCATTTT
D gene: -
clone size: -
V gene: TRBV5-6
J gene: TRBJ1-5

CDR3 protein: CASSSRGEKLFF
CDR3 DNA: TGTGCCAGCAGTTCCAGGGGTGAAAAACTGTTTTTT
D gene: -
clone size: -
V gene: TRBV7-2
J gene: TRBJ1-4

CDR3 protein: CASSLGLAGADPQYF
CDR3 DNA: TGCGCCAGCAGCCTAGGTTTAGCGGGAGCTGACCCCCAGTACTTC
D gene: TRBD2
clone size: -
V gene: TRBV4-3
J gene: TRBJ2-5

CDR3 protein: CASSQGRGFRSETEAFF
CDR3 DNA: TGCGCCAGCAGCCAAGGTCGCGGGTTCAGGAGTGAGACTGAAGCTTTCTTT
D gene: -
clone size: few
V gene: TRBV4-1
J gene: TRBJ1-1

CDR3 protein: CASSHPGQKNIQYF
CDR3 DNA: TGCGCCAGCAGCCATCCGGGACAAAAAAACATTCAGTACTTC
D gene: -
clone size: once
V gene: TRBV4-1
J gene: TRBJ2-4

CDR3 protein: CASSLDRVGGRGPSPLHF
CDR3 DNA: TGTGCCAGCAGCTTAGATCGTGTAGGGGGCAGGGGTCCTTCACCCCTCCACTTT
D gene: TRBD1
clone size: -
V gene: TRBV11-3
J gene: TRBJ1-6

CDR3 protein: CASSLMAGGNTGELFF
CDR3 DNA: TGTGCCAGCAGCTTAATGGCGGGGGGGAACACCGGGGAGCTGTTTTTT
D gene: TRBD2
clone size: -
V gene: TRBV7-2
J gene: TRBJ2-2

CDR3 protein: CASSYTAGGIAGELFF
CDR3 DNA: TGTGCCAGCAGCTACACAGCGGGGGGGATAGCCGGGGAGCTGTTTTTT
D gene: TRBD2
clone size: -
V gene: TRBV7-7
J gene: TRBJ2-2

CDR3 protein: CASSPIGQGNQPQHF
CDR3 DNA: TGTGCCAGCTCACCAATCGGACAGGGTAATCAGCCCCAGCATTTT
D gene: TRBD1
clone size: -
V gene: TRBV18
J gene: TRBJ1-5

CDR3 protein: CASSLAGTGYEQYF
CDR3 DNA: TGTGCCAGCAGCTTAGCGGGAACAGGGTACGAGCAGTACTTC
D gene: -
clone size: once
V gene: TRBV7-6
J gene: TRBJ2-7

CDR3 protein: CASSLVDRNTGELFF
CDR3 DNA: TGCGCCAGCAGCTTGGTGGACAGGAACACCGGGGAGCTGTTTTTT
D gene: -
clone size: few
V gene: TRBV5-1
J gene: TRBJ2-2

CDR3 protein: CASSLRPSSGANVLTF
CDR3 DNA: TGTGCCAGCAGCTTAAGGCCTAGCTCTGGGGCCAACGTCCTGACTTTC
D gene: -
clone size: -
V gene: TRBV11-2
J gene: TRBJ2-6

CDR3 protein: CASSPMTWSEKLFF
CDR3 DNA: TGTGCCAGCAGCCCCATGACCTGGAGTGAAAAACTGTTTTTT
D gene: -
clone size: -
V gene: TRBV7-8
J gene: TRBJ1-4

CDR3 protein: CASSLALAEQFF
CDR3 DNA: TGTGCCAGCAGCTTAGCGCTGGCAGAGCAGTTCTTC
D gene: -
clone size: -
V gene: TRBV7-2
J gene: TRBJ2-1

CDR3 protein: CASSLVAGGFNEQYF
CDR3 DNA: TGTGCCAGCAGCTTAGTAGCGGGAGGGTTTAACGAGCAGTACTTC
D gene: TRBD2
clone size: -
V gene: TRBV7-2
J gene: TRBJ2-7

CDR3 protein: CASSWGQDLSSPLHF
CDR3 DNA: TGTGCCAGCAGCTGGGGACAGGACTTAAGTTCACCCCTCCACTTT
D gene: TRBD1
clone size: -
V gene: TRBV7-2
J gene: TRBJ1-6

CDR3 protein: CASSKARTWERGQPQHF
CDR3 DNA: TGTGCCAGCAGCAAGGCCAGGACTTGGGAGCGGGGGCAGCCCCAGCATTTT
D gene: -
clone size: once
V gene: TRBV21-1
J gene: TRBJ1-5

CDR3 protein: CASSIETGYGEQFF
CDR3 DNA: TGTGCCAGTAGTATAGAGACAGGGTACGGTGAGCAGTTCTTC
D gene: TRBD1
clone size: -
V gene: TRBV19
J gene: TRBJ2-1

CDR3 protein: CASSPSKGYGYTF
CDR3 DNA: TGCGCCAGCAGCCCCTCAAAGGGGTATGGCTACACCTTC
D gene: -
clone size: -
V gene: TRBV4-3
J gene: TRBJ1-2

CDR3 protein: CASSLSDFTHFSSGNTIYF
CDR3 DNA: TGTGCCAGCAGCTTGAGCGATTTCACGCATTTCAGCTCTGGAAACACCATATATTTT
D gene: -
clone size: -
V gene: TRBV11-3
J gene: TRBJ1-3

CDR3 protein: CASRRQTNEQFF
CDR3 DNA: TGTGCCAGCAGGCGACAGACTAATGAGCAGTTCTTC
D gene: -
clone size: few
V gene: TRBV6-1
J gene: TRBJ2-1

CDR3 protein: CASSPNPQGYEQYF
CDR3 DNA: TGTGCCAGTAGTCCCAACCCCCAGGGCTACGAGCAGTACTTC
D gene: -
clone size: few
V gene: TRBV19
J gene: TRBJ2-7

CDR3 protein: CASSEAGKGAGYTF
CDR3 DNA: TGTGCCAGCAGTGAAGCTGGAAAGGGGGCTGGCTACACCTTC
D gene: TRBD1
clone size: once
V gene: TRBV6-1
J gene: TRBJ1-2

CDR3 protein: CAISESGTDNEQFF
CDR3 DNA: TGTGCCATCAGTGAGTCAGGGACAGATAATGAGCAGTTCTTC
D gene: TRBD1
clone size: -
V gene: TRBV10-3
J gene: TRBJ2-1

CDR3 protein: CASSLEIAGGNEQFF
CDR3 DNA: TGTGCCAGCAGCTTAGAAATAGCGGGAGGTAATGAGCAGTTCTTC
D gene: TRBD2
clone size: -
V gene: TRBV7-2
J gene: TRBJ2-1

CDR3 protein: CASSLDAVSPLHF
CDR3 DNA: TGTGCCAGCAGCTTAGATGCAGTTTCACCCCTCCACTTT
D gene: -
clone size: -
V gene: TRBV7-2
J gene: TRBJ1-6

CDR3 protein: CASSLGQGMETQYF
CDR3 DNA: TGTGCCAGCTCCCTTGGACAGGGGATGGAGACCCAGTACTTC
D gene: TRBD1
clone size: -
V gene: TRBV18
J gene: TRBJ2-5

CDR3 protein: CASSFSGAFYEQYF
CDR3 DNA: TGTGCCAGTAGTTTCTCAGGGGCCTTCTACGAGCAGTACTTC
D gene: -
clone size: -
V gene: TRBV19
J gene: TRBJ2-7

CDR3 protein: CASSIPASGSIEQFF
CDR3 DNA: TGTGCCAGTAGTATCCCTGCTAGCGGGAGCATTGAGCAGTTCTTC
D gene: TRBD2
clone size: -
V gene: TRBV19
J gene: TRBJ2-1

CDR3 protein: CASSPDRVANTEAFF
CDR3 DNA: TGTGCCAGTAGTCCGGACAGGGTGGCGAACACTGAAGCTTTCTTT
D gene: TRBD1
clone size: few
V gene: TRBV19
J gene: TRBJ1-1

CDR3 protein: CASRGRGEEKLFF
CDR3 DNA: TGCGCCAGCAGGGGTCGGGGGGAAGAAAAACTGTTTTTT
D gene: -
clone size: -
V gene: TRBV5-4
J gene: TRBJ1-4